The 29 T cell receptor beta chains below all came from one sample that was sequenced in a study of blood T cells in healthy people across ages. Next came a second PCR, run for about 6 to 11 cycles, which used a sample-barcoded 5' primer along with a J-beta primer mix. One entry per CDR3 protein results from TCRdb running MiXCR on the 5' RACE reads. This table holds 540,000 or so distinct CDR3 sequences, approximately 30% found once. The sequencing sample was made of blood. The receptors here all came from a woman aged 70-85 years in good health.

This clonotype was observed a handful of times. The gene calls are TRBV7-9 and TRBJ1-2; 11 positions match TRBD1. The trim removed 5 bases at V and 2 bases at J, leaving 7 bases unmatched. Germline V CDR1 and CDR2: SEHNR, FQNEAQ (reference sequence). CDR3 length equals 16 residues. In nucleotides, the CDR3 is TGTGCCAGCAGCCTTGGGACAGGGGGTGAAAACTATGGCTACACCTTC. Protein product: CASSLGTGGENYGYTF.

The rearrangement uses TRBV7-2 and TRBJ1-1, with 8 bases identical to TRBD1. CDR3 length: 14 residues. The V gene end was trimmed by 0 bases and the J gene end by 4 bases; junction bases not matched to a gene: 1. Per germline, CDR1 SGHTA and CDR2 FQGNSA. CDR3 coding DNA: TGTGCCAGCAGCTTAGCTCAGGGGGCCACTGAAGCTTTCTTT. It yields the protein CASSLAQGATEAFF.

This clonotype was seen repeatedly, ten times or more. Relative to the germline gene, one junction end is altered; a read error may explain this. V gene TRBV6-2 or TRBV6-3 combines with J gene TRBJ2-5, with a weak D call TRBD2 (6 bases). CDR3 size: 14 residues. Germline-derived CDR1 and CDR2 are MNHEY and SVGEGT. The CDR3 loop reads CASSYSRLGETQYF. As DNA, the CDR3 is TGTGCCAGCAGCTACTCGAGACTAGGGGAGACCCAGTACTTC.

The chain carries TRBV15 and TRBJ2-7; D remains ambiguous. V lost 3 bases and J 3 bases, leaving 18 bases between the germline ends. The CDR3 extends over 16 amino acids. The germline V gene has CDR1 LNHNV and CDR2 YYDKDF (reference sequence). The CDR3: CATSRVGADANYEQYF. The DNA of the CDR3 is TGTGCCACCAGCAGGGTGGGTGCGGACGCGAACTACGAGCAGTACTTC.

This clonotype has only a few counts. CDR3 sequence reads: CASGSYSSGTQYF. CDR3 nucleotide sequence: TGTGCTAGTGGTTCCTACTCATCCGGGACCCAGTACTTC. The V call is TRBV12-5, the J call TRBJ2-5; D gene unclear. In germline, CDR1 is LGHNT, CDR2 FRNRAP. The CDR3 covers 13 residues. The V gene lost 4 bases and the J gene lost 7 bases, with 13 bases spanning the gap.

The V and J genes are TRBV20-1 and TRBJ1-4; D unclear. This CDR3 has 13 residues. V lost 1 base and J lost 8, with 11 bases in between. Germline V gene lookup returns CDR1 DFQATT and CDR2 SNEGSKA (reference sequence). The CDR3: CSARVQFPEKLFF. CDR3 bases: TGCAGTGCTAGAGTTCAATTTCCCGAAAAACTGTTTTTT.

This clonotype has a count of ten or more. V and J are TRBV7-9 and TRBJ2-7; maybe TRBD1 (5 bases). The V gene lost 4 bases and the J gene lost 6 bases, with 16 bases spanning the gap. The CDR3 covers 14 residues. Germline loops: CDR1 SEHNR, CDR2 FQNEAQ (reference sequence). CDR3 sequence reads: CASSYSETVGEQYF. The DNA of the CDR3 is TGTGCCAGCAGCTATTCAGAGACAGTGGGCGAGCAGTACTTC.

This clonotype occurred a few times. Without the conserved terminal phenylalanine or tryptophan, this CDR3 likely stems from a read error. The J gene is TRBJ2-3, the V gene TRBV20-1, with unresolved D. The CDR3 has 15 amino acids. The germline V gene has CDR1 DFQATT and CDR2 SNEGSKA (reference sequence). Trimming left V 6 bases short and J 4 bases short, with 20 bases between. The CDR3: CSAPWASGDPDTQYL. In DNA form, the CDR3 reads TGCAGTGCCCCCTGGGCCAGTGGGGATCCAGATACGCAGTATCTT.

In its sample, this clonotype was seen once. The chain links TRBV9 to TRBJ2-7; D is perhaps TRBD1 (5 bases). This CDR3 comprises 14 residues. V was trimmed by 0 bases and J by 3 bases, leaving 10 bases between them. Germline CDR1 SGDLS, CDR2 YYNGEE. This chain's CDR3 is CASSVAPDNYEQYF. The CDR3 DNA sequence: TGTGCCAGCAGCGTAGCTCCGGACAACTACGAGCAGTACTTC.

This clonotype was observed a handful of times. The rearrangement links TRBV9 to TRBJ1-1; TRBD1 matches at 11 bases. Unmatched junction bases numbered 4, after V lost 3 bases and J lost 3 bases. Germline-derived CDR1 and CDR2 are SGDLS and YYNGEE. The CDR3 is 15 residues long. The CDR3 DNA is TGTGCCAGCAGCGCCGGACAGGGGGCGTACACTGAAGCTTTCTTT. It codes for CASSAGQGAYTEAFF.

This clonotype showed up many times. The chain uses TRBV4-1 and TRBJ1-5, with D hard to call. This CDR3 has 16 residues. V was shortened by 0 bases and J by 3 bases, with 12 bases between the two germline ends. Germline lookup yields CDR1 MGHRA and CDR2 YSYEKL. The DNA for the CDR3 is TGCGCCAGCAGCCAAGACCCAGGAAACTACAATCAGCCCCAGCATTTT. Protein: CASSQDPGNYNQPQHF.

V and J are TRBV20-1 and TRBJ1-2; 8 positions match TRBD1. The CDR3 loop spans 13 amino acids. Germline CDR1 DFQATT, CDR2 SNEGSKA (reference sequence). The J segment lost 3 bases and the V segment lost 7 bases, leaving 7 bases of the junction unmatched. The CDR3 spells CSGEDRADYGYTF. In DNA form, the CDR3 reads TGCAGTGGCGAGGACAGGGCGGACTATGGCTACACCTTC.

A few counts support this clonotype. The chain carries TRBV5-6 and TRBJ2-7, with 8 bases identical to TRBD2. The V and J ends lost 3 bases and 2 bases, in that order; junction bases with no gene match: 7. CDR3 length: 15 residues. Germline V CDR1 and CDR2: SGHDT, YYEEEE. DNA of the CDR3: TGTGCCAGCAGCTGCGGACTAGCCGGAACCTACGAGCAGTACTTC. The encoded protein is CASSCGLAGTYEQYF.

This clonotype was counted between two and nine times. Written as DNA, the CDR3 is TGTGCCAGCAGCTCCCATGGGGGGACTCAAGAGACCCAGTACTTC. Protein: CASSSHGGTQETQYF. V is TRBV7-3 and J is TRBJ2-5; D might be TRBD2 (6 bases). The CDR3 spans 15 residues. Germline-derived CDR1 and CDR2 are SGHTA and FQGTGA. V lost 4 bases, J lost 2 bases, and 14 bases lay in between.

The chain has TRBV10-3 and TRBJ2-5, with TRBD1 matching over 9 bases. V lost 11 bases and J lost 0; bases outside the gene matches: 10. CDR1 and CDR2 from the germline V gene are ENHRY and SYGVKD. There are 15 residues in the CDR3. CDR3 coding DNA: TGTGCCTCCAGGGGGACAGGGTCGTACCAAGAGACCCAGTACTTC. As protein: CASRGTGSYQETQYF.

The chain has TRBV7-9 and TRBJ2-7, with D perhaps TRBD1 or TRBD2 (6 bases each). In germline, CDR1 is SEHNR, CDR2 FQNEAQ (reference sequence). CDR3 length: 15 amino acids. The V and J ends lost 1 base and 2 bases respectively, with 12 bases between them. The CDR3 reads CASSLGGDKTYEQYF. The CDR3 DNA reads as TGTGCCAGCAGCTTAGGGGGGGACAAGACCTACGAGCAGTACTTC. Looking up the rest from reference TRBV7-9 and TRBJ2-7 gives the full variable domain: DTGVSQNPRHKITKRGQNVTFRCDPISEHNRLYWYRQTLGQGPEFLTYFQNEAQLEKSRLLSDRFSAERPKGSFSTLEIQRTEQGDSAMYLCASSLGGDKTYEQYFGPGTRLTVT.

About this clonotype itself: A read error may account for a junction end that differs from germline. CDR3 sequence (DNA): TGTGCCAGCAGCCTAGGAGGTCGGGCAGGGAACACTGAAGCCTTCTTT. It specifies CASSLGGRAGNTEAFF. This chain links TRBV5-4 with TRBJ1-1; weak D call: TRBD1 (5 bases). CDR3 size: 16 residues. Germline V gives CDR1 SGHNT, CDR2 YYREEE (reference sequence).

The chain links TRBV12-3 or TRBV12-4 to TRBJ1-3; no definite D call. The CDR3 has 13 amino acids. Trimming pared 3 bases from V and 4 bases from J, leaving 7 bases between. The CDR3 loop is CASSLFRGNTIYF. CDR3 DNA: TGTGCCAGCAGTTTGTTCAGGGGAAACACCATATATTTT.

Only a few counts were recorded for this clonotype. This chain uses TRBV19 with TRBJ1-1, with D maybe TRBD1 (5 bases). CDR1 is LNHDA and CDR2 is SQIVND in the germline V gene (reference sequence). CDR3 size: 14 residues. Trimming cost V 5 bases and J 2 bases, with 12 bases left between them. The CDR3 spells CASSAQGRNTEAFF. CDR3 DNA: TGTGCCAGTAGTGCGCAGGGAAGAAACACTGAAGCTTTCTTT.

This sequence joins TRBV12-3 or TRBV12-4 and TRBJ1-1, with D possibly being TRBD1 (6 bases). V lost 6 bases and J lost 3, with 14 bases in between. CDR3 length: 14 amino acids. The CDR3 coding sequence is TGTGCCAGCAGACCAGGGGCAAGGTACACTGAAGCTTTCTTT. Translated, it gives CASRPGARYTEAFF.

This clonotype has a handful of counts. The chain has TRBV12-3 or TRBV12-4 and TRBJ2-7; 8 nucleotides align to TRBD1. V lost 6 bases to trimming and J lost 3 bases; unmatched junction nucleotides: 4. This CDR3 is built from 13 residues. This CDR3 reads CASRYGQGYEQYF. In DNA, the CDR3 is TGTGCCAGCAGATACGGACAGGGCTACGAGCAGTACTTC.

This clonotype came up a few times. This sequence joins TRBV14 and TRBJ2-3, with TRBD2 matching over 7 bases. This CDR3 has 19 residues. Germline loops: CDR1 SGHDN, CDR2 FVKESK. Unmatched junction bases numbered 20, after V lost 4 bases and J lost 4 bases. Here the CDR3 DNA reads TGTGCCAGCAGCCCGAGACTAGCAGGCTCACTCTTTCAGGCAGATACGCAGTATTTT. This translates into CASSPRLAGSLFQADTQYF.

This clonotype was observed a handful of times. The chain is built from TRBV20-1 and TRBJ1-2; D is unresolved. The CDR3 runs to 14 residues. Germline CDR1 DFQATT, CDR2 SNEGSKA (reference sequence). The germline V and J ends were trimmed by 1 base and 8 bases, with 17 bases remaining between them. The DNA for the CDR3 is TGCAGTGCTAGAGCAGGCCAGCTAAACGGGGGCTACACCTTC. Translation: CSARAGQLNGGYTF.

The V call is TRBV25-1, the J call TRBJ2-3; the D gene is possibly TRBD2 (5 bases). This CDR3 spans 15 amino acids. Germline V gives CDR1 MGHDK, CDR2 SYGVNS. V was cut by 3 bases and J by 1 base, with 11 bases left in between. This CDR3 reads CASSDMLRGTDTQYF. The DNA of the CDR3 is TGTGCCAGCAGTGATATGTTGAGGGGCACAGATACGCAGTATTTT.

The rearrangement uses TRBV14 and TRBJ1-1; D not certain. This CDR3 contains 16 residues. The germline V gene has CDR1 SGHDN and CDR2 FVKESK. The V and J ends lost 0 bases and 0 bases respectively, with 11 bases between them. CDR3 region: CASSQDSPGLNTEAFF. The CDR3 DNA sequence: TGTGCCAGCAGCCAAGATTCGCCGGGCTTGAACACTGAAGCTTTCTTT.

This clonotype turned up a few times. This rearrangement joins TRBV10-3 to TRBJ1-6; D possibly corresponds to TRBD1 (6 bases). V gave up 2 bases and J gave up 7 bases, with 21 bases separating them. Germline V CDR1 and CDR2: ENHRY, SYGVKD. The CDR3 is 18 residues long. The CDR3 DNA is TGTGCCATCAGTGAGAGGACCGTGCAGGGGATGTGGAATTCACCCCTCCACTTT. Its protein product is CAISERTVQGMWNSPLHF.

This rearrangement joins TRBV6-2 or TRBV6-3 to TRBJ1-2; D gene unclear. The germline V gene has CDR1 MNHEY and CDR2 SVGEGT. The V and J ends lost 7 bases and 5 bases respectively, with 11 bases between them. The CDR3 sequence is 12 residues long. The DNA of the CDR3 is TGTGCCAGCACCAACGGGCAGTATGGCTACACCTTC. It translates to CASTNGQYGYTF.

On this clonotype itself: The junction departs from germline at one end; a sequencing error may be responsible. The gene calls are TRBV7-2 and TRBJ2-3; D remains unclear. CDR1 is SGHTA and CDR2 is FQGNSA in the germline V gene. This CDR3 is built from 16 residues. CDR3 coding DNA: TGTGCCAGCAGATTAAGGGCCCCCCTGAGCACAGATGCGCAGTATTTT. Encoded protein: CASRLRAPLSTDAQYF.

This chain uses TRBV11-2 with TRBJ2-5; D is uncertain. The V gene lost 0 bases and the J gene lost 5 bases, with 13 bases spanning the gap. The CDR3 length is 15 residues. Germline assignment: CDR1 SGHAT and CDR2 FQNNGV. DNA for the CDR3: TGTGCCAGCAGCTTAGAATATATCGCGGCGGAGACCCAGTACTTC. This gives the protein CASSLEYIAAETQYF.